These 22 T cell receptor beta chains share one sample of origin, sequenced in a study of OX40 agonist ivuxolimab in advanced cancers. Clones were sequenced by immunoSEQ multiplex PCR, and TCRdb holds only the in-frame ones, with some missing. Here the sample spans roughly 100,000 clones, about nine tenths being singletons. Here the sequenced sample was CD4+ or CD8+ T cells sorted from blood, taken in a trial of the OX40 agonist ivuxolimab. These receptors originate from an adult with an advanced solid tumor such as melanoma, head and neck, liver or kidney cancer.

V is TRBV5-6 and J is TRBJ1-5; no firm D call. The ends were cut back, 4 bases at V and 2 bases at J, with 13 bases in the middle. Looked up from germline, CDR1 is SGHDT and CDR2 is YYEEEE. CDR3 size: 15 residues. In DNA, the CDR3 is TGTGCCAGCAGCATGGGCCTCTTCGGCAATCAGCCCCAGCATTTT. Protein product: CASSMGLFGNQPQHF.

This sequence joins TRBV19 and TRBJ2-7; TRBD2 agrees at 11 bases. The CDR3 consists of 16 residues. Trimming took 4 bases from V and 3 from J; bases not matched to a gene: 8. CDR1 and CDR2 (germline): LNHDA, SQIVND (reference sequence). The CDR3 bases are TGTGCCAGTAGTACCCGTGGCCTAGCGGGGGGCTACGAGCAGTACTTC. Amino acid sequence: CASSTRGLAGGYEQYF. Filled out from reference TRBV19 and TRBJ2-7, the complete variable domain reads DGGITQSPKYLFRKEGQNVTLSCEQNLNHDAMYWYRQDPGQGLRLIYYSQIVNDFQKGDIAEGYSVSREKKESFPLTVTSAQKNPTAFYLCASSTRGLAGGYEQYFGPGTRLTVT.

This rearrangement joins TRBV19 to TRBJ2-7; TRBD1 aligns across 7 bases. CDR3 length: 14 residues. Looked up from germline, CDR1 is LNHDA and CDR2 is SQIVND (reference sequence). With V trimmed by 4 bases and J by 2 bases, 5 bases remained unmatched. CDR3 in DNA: TGTGCCAGTAGTAGCCGGGGACAGCCCTACGAGCAGTACTTC. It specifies CASSSRGQPYEQYF. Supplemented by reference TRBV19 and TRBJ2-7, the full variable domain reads DGGITQSPKYLFRKEGQNVTLSCEQNLNHDAMYWYRQDPGQGLRLIYYSQIVNDFQKGDIAEGYSVSREKKESFPLTVTSAQKNPTAFYLCASSSRGQPYEQYFGPGTRLTVT.

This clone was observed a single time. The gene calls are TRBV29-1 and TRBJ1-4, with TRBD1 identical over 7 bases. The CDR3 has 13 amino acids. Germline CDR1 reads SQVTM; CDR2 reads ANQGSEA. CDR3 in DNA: TGCAGTGTCTCCGGGACAGATAATGAAAAACTGTTTTTT. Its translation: CSVSGTDNEKLFF.

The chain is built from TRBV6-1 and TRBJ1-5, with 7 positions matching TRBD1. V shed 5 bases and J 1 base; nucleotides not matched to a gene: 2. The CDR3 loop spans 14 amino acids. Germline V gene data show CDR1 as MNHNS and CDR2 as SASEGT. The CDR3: CASSTGASNQPQHF. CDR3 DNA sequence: TGTGCCAGCAGTACAGGGGCAAGCAATCAGCCCCAGCATTTT.

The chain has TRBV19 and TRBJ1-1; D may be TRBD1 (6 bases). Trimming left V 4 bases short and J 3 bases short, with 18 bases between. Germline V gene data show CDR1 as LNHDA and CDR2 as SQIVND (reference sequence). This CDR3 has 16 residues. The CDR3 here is CASSNTGKGGHTEAFF. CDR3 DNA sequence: TGTGCCAGTAGTAACACAGGGAAGGGAGGGCACACTGAAGCTTTCTTT.

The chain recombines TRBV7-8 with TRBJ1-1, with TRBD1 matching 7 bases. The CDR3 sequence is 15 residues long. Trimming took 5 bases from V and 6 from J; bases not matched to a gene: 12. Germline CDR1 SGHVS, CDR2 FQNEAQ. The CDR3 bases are TGTGCCAGCAGCCGTTTAGGGGGCGAAAGGTCTGAAGCTTTCTTT. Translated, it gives CASSRLGGERSEAFF. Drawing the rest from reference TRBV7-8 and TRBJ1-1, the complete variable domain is GAGVSQSPRYKVAKRGQDVALRCDPISGHVSLFWYQQALGQGPEFLTYFQNEAQLDKSGLPSDRFFAERPEGSVSTLKIQRTQQEDSAVYLCASSRLGGERSEAFFGQGTRLTVV.

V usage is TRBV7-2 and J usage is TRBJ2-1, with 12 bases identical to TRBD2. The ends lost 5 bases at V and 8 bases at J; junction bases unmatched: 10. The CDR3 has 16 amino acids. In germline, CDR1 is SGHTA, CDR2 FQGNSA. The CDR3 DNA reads TGTGCCAGCAGCCTTCGAGGCGGGACTAGCGGGCATGAGCAGTTCTTC. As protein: CASSLRGGTSGHEQFF.

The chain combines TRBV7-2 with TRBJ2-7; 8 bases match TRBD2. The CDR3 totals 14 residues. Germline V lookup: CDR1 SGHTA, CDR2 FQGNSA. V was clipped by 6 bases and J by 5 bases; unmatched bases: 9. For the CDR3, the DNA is TGTGCCAGCAGAAGGGGCGGGGGGCTCCACGAGCAGTACTTC. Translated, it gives CASRRGGGLHEQYF.

The CDR3 nucleotides are TGTGCCTGGAGTGTCAGGGGGGCAGGGCAAGAGACCCAGTACTTC. Its translation is CAWSVRGAGQETQYF. V gene TRBV30 combines with J gene TRBJ2-5, with a possible D match to TRBD1 (7 bases). With 0 bases removed from V and 2 bases from J, the gap between germline ends came to 13 bases. The germline gives CDR1 GTSNPN, CDR2 SVGIG (reference sequence). CDR3 length equals 15 residues.

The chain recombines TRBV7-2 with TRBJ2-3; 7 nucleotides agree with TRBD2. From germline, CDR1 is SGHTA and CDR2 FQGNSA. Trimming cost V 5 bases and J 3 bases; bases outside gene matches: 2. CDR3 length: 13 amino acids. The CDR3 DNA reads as TGTGCCAGCAGCCCGGGGGGTACAGATACGCAGTATTTT. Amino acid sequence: CASSPGGTDTQYF.

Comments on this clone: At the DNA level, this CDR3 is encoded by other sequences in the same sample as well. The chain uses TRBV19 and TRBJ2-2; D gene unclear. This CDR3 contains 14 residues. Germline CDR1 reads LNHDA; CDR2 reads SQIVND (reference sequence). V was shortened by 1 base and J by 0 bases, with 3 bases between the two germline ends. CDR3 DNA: TGTGCCAGTAGTATAGGTTCGAACACCGGGGAGCTGTTTTTT. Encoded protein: CASSIGSNTGELFF.

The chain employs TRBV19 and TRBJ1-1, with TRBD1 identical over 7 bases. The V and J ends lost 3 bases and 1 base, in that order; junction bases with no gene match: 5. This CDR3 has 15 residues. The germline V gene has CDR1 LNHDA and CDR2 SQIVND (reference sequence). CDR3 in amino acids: CASSMGQLKNTEAFF. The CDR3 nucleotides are TGTGCCAGTAGTATGGGACAGTTAAAGAACACTGAAGCTTTCTTT.

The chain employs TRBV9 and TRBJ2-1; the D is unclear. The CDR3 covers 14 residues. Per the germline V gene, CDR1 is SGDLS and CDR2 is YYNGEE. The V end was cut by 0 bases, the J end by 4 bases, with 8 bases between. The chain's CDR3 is CASSVDGSYNEQFF. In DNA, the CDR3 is TGTGCCAGCAGCGTAGATGGATCTTACAATGAGCAGTTCTTC.

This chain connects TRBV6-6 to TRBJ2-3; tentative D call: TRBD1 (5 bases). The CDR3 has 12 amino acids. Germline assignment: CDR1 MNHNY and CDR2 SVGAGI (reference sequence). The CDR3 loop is CAAQGPADTQYF. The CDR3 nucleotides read TGTGCGGCCCAGGGCCCAGCAGATACGCAGTATTTT.

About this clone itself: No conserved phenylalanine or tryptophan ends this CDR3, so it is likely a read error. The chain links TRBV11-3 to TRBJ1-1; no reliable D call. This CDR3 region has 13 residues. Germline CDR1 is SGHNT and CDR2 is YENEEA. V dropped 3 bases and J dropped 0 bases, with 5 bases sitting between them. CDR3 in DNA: TGTGCCAGCAGCTTGGGCATGAACACTGAAGCTTTCCTT. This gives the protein CASSLGMNTEAFL.

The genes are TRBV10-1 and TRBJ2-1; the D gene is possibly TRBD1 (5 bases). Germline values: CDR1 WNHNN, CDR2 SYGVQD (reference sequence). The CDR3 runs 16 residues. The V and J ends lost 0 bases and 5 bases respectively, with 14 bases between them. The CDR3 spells CASSESGQRWDNEQFF. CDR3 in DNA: TGCGCCAGCAGTGAGTCGGGGCAGAGATGGGACAATGAGCAGTTCTTC.

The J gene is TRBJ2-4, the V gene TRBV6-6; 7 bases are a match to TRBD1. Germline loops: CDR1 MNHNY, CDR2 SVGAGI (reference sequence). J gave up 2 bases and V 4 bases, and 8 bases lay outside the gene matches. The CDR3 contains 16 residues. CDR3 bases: TGTGCCAGCAGTTCCGCCCACAGGGGTCCCAAAAACATTCAGTACTTC. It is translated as CASSSAHRGPKNIQYF.

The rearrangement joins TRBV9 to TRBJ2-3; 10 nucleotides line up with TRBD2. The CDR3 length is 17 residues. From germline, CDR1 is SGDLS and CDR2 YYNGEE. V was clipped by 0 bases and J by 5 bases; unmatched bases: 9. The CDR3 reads CASSVEFERGGLDTQYF. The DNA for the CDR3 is TGTGCCAGCAGCGTAGAATTTGAGCGGGGGGGCCTAGATACGCAGTATTTT.

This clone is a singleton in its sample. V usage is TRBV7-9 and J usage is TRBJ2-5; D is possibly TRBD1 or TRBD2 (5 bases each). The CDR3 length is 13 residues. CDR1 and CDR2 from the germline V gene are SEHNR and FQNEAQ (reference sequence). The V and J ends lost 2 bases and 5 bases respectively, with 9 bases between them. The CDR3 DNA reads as TGTGCCAGCAGCTTACGGGACGGGGAGACCCAGTACTTC. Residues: CASSLRDGETQYF.

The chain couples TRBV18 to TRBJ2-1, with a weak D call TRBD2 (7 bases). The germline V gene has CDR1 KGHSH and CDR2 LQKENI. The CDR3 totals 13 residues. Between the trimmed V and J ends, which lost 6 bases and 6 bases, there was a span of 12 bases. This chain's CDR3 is CASSRGGGNEQFF. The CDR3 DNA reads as TGTGCCAGCTCCCGGGGAGGGGGCAATGAGCAGTTCTTC.

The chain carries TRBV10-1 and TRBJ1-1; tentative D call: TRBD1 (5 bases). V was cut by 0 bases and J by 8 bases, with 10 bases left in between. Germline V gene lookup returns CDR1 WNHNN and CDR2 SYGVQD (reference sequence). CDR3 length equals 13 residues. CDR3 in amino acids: CASSESGTGEAFF. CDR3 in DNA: TGCGCCAGCAGTGAGTCAGGGACGGGAGAAGCTTTCTTT.